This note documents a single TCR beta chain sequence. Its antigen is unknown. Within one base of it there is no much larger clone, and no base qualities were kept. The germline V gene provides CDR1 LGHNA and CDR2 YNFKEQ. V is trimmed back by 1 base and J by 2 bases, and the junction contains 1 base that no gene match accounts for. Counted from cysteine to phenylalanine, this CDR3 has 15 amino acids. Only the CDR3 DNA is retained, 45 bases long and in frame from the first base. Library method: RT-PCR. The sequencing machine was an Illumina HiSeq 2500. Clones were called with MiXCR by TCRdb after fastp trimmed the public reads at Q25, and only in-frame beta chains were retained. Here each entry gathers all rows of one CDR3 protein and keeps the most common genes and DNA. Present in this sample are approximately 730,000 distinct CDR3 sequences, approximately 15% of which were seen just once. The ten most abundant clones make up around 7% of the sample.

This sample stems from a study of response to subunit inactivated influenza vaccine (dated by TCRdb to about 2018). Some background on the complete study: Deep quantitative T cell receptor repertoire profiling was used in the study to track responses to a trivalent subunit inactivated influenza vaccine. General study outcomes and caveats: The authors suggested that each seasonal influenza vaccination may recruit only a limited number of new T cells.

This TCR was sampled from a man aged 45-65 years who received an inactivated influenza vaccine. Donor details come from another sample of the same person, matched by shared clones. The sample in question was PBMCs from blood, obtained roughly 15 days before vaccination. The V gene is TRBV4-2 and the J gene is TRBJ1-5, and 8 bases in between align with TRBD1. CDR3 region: CASSQVTGGNQPQHF. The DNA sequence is TGTGCCAGCAGCCAAGTGACAGGGGGCAATCAGCCCCAGCATTTT.